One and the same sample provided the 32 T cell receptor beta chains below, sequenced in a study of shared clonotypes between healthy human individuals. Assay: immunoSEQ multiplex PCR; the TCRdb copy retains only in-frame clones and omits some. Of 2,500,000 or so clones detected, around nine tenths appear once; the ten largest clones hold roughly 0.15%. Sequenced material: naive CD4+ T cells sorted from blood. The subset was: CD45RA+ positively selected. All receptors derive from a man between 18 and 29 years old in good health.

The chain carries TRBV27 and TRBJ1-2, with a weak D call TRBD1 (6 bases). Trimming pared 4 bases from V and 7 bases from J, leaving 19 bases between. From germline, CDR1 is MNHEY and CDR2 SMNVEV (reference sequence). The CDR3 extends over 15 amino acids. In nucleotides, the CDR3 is TGTGCCAGCAGTTCCCGCGGCAAAAACAGGGTTGGCTACACCTTC. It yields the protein CASSSRGKNRVGYTF.

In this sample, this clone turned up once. The CDR3 sequence is CASSQANRVEQYF. CDR3 in DNA: TGCGCCAGCAGCCAAGCCAACAGGGTCGAGCAGTATTTT. V gene TRBV4-1 combines with J gene TRBJ2-3; TRBD1 is a possible D gene (6 bases). The V end was cut by 1 base, the J end by 11 bases, with 13 bases between. This CDR3 is 13 amino acids long. CDR1 and CDR2 from the germline V gene are MGHRA and YSYEKL.

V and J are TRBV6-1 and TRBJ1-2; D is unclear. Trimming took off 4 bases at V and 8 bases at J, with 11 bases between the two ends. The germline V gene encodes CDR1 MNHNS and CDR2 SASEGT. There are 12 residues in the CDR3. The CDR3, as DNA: TGTGCCAGCAGTGCATCCTTGGGGGGCTACACCTTC. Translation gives CASSASLGGYTF.

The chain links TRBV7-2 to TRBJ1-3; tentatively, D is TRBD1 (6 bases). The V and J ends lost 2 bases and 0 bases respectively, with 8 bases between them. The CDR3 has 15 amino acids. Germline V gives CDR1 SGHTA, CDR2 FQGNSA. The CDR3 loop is CASSLWGRSGNTIYF. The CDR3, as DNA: TGTGCCAGCAGCTTATGGGGGCGCTCTGGAAACACCATATATTTT.

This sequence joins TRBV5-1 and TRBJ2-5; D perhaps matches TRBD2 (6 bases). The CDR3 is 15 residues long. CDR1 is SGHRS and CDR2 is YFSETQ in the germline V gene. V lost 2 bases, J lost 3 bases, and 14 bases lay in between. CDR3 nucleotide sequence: TGCGCCAGCAGCTTAGGGACTCGAAAAGAAGAGACCCAGTACTTC. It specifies CASSLGTRKEETQYF.

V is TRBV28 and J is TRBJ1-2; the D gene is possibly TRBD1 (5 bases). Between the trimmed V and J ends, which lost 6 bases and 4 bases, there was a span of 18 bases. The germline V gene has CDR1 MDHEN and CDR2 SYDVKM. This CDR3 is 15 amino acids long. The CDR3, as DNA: TGTGCCAGCAGGGGGCACGGACTCGTGCTCTATGGCTACACCTTC. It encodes CASRGHGLVLYGYTF.

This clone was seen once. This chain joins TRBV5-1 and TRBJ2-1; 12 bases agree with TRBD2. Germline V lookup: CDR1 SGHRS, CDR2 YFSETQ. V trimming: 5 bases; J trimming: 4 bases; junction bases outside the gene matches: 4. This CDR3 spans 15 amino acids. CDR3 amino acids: CASSRTSGTYNEQFF. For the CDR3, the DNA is TGCGCCAGCAGTCGGACTAGCGGGACGTACAATGAGCAGTTCTTC.

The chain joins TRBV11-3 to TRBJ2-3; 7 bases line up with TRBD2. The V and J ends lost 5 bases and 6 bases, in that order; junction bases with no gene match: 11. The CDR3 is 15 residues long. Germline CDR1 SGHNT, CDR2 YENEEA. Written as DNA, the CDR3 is TGTGCCAGCAGCATCCGACTAGCAGCAGGGGATACGCAGTATTTT. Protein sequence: CASSIRLAAGDTQYF.

The CDR3 DNA follows: TGTGCCAGCAGCGCTGGTGAGCAGTTCTTC. Residues: CASSAGEQFF. The chain has TRBV2 and TRBJ2-1; D is unclear. The CDR3 is 10 residues long. Trimming removed 6 bases from V and 9 bases from J, with 6 bases in between. Per germline, CDR1 SNHLY and CDR2 FYNNEI.

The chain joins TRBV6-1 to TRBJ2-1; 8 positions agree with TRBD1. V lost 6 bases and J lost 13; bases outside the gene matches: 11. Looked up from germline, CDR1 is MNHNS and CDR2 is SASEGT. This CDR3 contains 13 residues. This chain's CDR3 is CASSAGQGTAQFF. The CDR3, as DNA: TGTGCCAGCAGCGCCGGACAGGGTACGGCCCAGTTCTTC.

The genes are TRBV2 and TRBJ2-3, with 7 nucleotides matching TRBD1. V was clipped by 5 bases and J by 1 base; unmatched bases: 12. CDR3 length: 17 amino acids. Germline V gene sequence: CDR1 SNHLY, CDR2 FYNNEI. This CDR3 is CASSYIRGHVGTDTQYF. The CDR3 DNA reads TGTGCCAGCAGTTACATTAGGGGGCACGTTGGCACAGATACGCAGTATTTT.

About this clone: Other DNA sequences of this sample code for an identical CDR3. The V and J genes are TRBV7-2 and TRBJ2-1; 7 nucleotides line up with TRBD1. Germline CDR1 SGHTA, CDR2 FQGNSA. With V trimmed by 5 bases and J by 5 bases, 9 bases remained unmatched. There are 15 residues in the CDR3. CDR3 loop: CASSPGDRAHNEQFF. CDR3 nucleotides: TGTGCCAGCAGCCCCGGCGACAGGGCCCACAATGAGCAGTTCTTC.

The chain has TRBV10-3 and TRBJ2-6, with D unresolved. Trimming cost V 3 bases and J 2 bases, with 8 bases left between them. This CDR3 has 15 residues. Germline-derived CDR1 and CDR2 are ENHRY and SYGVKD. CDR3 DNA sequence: TGTGCCATCAGTGACGGACGGGCTGGGGCCAACGTCCTGACTTTC. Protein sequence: CAISDGRAGANVLTF.

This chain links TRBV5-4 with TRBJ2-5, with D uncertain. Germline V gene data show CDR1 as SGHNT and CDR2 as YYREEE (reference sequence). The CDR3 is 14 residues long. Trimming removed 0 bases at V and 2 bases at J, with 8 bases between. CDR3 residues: CASSLGDLQETQYF. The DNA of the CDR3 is TGTGCCAGCAGCTTGGGTGATTTGCAAGAGACCCAGTACTTC.

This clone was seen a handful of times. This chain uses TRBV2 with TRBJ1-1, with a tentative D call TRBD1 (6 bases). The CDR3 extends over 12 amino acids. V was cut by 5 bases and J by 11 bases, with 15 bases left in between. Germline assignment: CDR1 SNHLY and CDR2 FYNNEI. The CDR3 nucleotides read TGTGCCAGCAGTCGACAGGCTGAACACGCTTTCTTT. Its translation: CASSRQAEHAFF.

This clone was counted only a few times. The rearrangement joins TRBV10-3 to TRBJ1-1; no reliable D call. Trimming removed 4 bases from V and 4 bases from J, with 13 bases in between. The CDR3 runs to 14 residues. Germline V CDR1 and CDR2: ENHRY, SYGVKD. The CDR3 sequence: CAISVEGRSTEAFF. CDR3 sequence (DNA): TGTGCCATCAGTGTCGAGGGAAGGTCCACTGAAGCTTTCTTT.

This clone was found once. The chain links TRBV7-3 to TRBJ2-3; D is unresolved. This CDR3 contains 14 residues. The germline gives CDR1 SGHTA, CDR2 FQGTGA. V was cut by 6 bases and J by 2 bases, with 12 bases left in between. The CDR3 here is CASRRRMNTDTQYF. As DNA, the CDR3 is TGTGCCAGCAGGAGGCGGATGAACACAGATACGCAGTATTTT.

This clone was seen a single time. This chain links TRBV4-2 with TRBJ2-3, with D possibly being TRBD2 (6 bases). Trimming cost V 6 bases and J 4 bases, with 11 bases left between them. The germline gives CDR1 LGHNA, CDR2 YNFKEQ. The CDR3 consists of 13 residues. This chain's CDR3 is CASRDGGADTQYF. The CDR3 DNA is TGTGCCAGCAGGGACGGGGGTGCAGATACGCAGTATTTT.

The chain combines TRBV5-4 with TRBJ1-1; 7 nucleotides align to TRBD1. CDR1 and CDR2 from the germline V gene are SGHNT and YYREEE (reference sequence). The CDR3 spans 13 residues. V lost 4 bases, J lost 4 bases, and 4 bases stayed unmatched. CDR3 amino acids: CASSQTGSTEAFF. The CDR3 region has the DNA TGTGCCAGCAGCCAGACAGGGTCCACTGAAGCTTTCTTT.

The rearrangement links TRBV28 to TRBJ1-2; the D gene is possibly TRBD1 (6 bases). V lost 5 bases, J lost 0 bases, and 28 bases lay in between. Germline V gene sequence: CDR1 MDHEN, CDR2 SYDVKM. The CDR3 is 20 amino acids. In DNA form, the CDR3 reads TGTGCCAGCAGTCCTTCGATCGTCCCGGGACACAGAGCTTCTAACTATGGCTACACCTTC. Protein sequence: CASSPSIVPGHRASNYGYTF.

The CDR3 DNA is TGCAGCGTGGTTAGCGGGGACTACGAGCAGTACTTC. Its translation is CSVVSGDYEQYF. The chain uses TRBV29-1 and TRBJ2-7; 8 nucleotides align to TRBD2. V shed 6 bases and J 3 bases; nucleotides not matched to a gene: 4. The CDR3 is 12 amino acids. CDR1 is SQVTM, CDR2 ANQGSEA, per germline.

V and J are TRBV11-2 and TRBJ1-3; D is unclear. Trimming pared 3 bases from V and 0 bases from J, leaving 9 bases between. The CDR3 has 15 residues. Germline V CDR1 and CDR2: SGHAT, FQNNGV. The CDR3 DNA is TGTGCCAGCAGCTTTCGGGAGAGCTCTGGAAACACCATATATTTT. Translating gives CASSFRESSGNTIYF.

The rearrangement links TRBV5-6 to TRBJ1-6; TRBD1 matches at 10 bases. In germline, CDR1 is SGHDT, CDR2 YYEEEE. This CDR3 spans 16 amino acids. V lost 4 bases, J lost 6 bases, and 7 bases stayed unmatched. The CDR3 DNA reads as TGTGCCAGCAGCCCAGACAGGGGGCTGCTTAATTCACCCCTCCACTTT. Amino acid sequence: CASSPDRGLLNSPLHF. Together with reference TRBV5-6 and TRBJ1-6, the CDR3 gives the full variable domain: DAGVTQSPTHLIKTRGQQVTLRCSPKSGHDTVSWYQQALGQGPQFIFQYYEEEERQRGNFPDRFSGHQFPNYSSELNVNALLLGDSALYLCASSPDRGLLNSPLHFGNGTRLTVT.

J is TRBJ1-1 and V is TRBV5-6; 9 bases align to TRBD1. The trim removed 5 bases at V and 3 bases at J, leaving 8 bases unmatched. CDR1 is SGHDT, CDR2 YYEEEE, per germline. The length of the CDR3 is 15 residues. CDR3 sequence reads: CASSILDRGDTEAFF. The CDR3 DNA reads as TGTGCCAGCAGTATCCTCGACAGGGGGGACACTGAAGCTTTCTTT.

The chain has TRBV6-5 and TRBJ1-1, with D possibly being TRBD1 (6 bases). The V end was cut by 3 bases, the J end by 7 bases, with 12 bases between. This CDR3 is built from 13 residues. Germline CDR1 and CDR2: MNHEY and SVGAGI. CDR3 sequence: CASSYSDRDEAFF. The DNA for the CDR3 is TGTGCCAGCAGTTATTCGGACAGAGATGAAGCTTTCTTT.

The CDR3 bases are TGTGCCAGCAGCCCAGGACAGGGGCGACGAGAGACCCAGTACTTC. Translating gives CASSPGQGRRETQYF. The chain carries TRBV7-2 and TRBJ2-5; 9 bases line up with TRBD1. V was pared by 5 bases and J by 4 bases, with 8 bases of the junction left unmatched. Germline V gene lookup returns CDR1 SGHTA and CDR2 FQGNSA. CDR3 length: 15 residues.

The CDR3 DNA follows: TGCGCCAGCAGCCCCACTAGCGGGGGGTACGGTGAGCAGTTCTTC. It encodes CASSPTSGGYGEQFF. This sequence joins TRBV5-1 and TRBJ2-1, with 12 bases identical to TRBD2. Germline CDR1 reads SGHRS; CDR2 reads YFSETQ. V was clipped by 4 bases and J by 9 bases; unmatched bases: 8. CDR3 length equals 15 residues.

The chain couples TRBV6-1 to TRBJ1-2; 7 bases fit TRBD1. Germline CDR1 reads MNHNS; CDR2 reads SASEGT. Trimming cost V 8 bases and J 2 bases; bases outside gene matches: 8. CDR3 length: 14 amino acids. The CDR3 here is CASRPGTVNYGYTF. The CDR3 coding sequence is TGTGCCAGCCGCCCTGGGACAGTCAACTATGGCTACACCTTC.

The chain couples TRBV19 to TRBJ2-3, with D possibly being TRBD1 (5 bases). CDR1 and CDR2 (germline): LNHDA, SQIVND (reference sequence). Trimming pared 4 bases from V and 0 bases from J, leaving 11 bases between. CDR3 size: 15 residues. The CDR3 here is CASSTGFRSTDTQYF. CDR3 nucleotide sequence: TGTGCCAGTAGTACAGGGTTCCGTAGCACAGATACGCAGTATTTT.

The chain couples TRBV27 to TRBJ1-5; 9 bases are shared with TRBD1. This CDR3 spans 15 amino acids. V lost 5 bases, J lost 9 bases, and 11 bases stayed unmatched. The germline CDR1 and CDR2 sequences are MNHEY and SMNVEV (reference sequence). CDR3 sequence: CASSARGQGGWPQHF. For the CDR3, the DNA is TGTGCCAGCAGTGCCCGGGGACAGGGAGGGTGGCCCCAGCATTTT.

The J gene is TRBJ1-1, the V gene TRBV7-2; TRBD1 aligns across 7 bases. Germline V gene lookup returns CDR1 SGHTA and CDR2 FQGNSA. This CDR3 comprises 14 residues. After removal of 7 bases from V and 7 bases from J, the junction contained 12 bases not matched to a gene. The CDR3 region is CASIPSRTGLEAFF. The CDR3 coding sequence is TGTGCCAGCATCCCAAGCCGGACAGGCCTTGAAGCTTTCTTT.

As DNA, the CDR3 is TGCGCCAGCAGCCTGGGACAGAGCAATCAGCCCCAGCATTTT. This gives the protein CASSLGQSNQPQHF. The chain has TRBV4-3 and TRBJ1-5; 7 bases align to TRBD1. The CDR3 is 14 amino acids. V lost 4 bases to trimming and J lost 1 base; unmatched junction nucleotides: 1. Germline V gene data show CDR1 as LGHNA and CDR2 as YSLEER.